A selection of T cell receptor beta chains follows, all from one sample in a study of T cell responses to AZD1222 COVID-19 vaccine. TCRdb's copy holds only in-frame clones and misses some; the assay was immunoSEQ multiplex PCR. The sample carries roughly 65,000 clones, around 78% recorded once. The sample here was peripheral blood, taken 28 days after the second AZD1222 dose. These receptors were taken from an adult who received the AZD1222 COVID-19 vaccine. Both conserved end residues are part of each CDR3. D genes are given only for firm matches. Clone sizes are given selectively: once, few, many, or a class where the clone is expanded.

cdr3_nt: TGTGCCTGGAGTGTACGGGCAAATTGGGAAGGCTCCTACAATGAGCAGTTCTTC
cdr3_aa: CAWSVRANWEGSYNEQFF
clone_size: -
d_call: -
v_call: TRBV30
j_call: TRBJ2-1

cdr3_nt: TGTGCCAGCAGGCCCCCAGGGGGAATGAACACTGAAGCTTTCTTT
cdr3_aa: CASRPPGGMNTEAFF
clone_size: -
d_call: TRBD1
v_call: TRBV2
j_call: TRBJ1-1

cdr3_nt: TGCAGTGCAAGGAGCGGCCACGAGCAGTACTTC
cdr3_aa: CSARSGHEQYF
clone_size: -
d_call: -
v_call: TRBV20-1
j_call: TRBJ2-7

cdr3_nt: TGTGCCAGTAGCGGGGTACCGGGCGGCTACACCTTC
cdr3_aa: CASSGVPGGYTF
clone_size: -
d_call: -
v_call: TRBV19
j_call: TRBJ1-2

cdr3_nt: TGTGCCTGGAGTCACAGCATGAACACTGAAGCTTTCTTT
cdr3_aa: CAWSHSMNTEAFF
clone_size: -
d_call: -
v_call: TRBV30
j_call: TRBJ1-1

cdr3_nt: TGTGCCAGCCGCCCCGACAGTAGCAATCAGCCCCAGCATTTT
cdr3_aa: CASRPDSSNQPQHF
clone_size: few
d_call: -
v_call: TRBV6-5
j_call: TRBJ1-5

cdr3_nt: TGTGCCAGCAGTGATTTTGCCAACCCATGGACCGGGGAGCTGTTTTTT
cdr3_aa: CASSDFANPWTGELFF
clone_size: -
d_call: -
v_call: TRBV2
j_call: TRBJ2-2

cdr3_nt: TGTGCCAGCAGTCGACGGGACGGCCACACCGGGGAGCTGTTTTTT
cdr3_aa: CASSRRDGHTGELFF
clone_size: -
d_call: -
v_call: TRBV27
j_call: TRBJ2-2

cdr3_nt: TGTGCCAGCAGTTTACAGGGGCCCTACGAGCAGTACTTC
cdr3_aa: CASSLQGPYEQYF
clone_size: -
d_call: -
v_call: TRBV27
j_call: TRBJ2-7

cdr3_nt: TGTGCCACCATCAACAGGGGAGAAGCTTTCTTT
cdr3_aa: CATINRGEAFF
clone_size: -
d_call: TRBD1
v_call: TRBV19
j_call: TRBJ1-1

cdr3_nt: TGCGCCAGCAGCTTTGGCACTTTCTACGAGCAGTACTTC
cdr3_aa: CASSFGTFYEQYF
clone_size: -
d_call: -
v_call: TRBV5-1
j_call: TRBJ2-7

cdr3_nt: TGTGCCAGCAGTGAAACCTGGGGAGACGGCGGAAGGAATGAGCAGTTCTTC
cdr3_aa: CASSETWGDGGRNEQFF
clone_size: -
d_call: -
v_call: TRBV6-1
j_call: TRBJ2-1

cdr3_nt: TGTGCCAGCACAGGTGGGACTAGCGGGAGGTTTACGACAGATACGCAGTATTTT
cdr3_aa: CASTGGTSGRFTTDTQYF
clone_size: -
d_call: TRBD2
v_call: TRBV11-2
j_call: TRBJ2-3

cdr3_nt: TGTGCCAGCAGTGAACAGTCGATGAAAGGGCATGGCTACACCTTC
cdr3_aa: CASSEQSMKGHGYTF
clone_size: -
d_call: -
v_call: TRBV6-1
j_call: TRBJ1-2

cdr3_nt: TGTGCCAGCTCACCACGACAGGAGAAGGTGACGCAGTATTTT
cdr3_aa: CASSPRQEKVTQYF
clone_size: -
d_call: -
v_call: TRBV18
j_call: TRBJ2-3

cdr3_nt: TGTGCTAGCAGCTTAGGGGGACCTTCTTCCTACAATGAGCAGTTCTTC
cdr3_aa: CASSLGGPSSYNEQFF
clone_size: -
d_call: -
v_call: TRBV7-7
j_call: TRBJ2-1

cdr3_nt: TGTGCCTCAACCGGGACAGCCTCCTACGAGCAGTACTTC
cdr3_aa: CASTGTASYEQYF
clone_size: -
d_call: TRBD1
v_call: TRBV10-3
j_call: TRBJ2-7

cdr3_nt: TGTGCCAGCAGTGCCGGGACTAGGGGGTACTTC
cdr3_aa: CASSAGTRGYF
clone_size: -
d_call: TRBD2
v_call: TRBV2
j_call: TRBJ2-5

cdr3_nt: TGTGCCAGCAGCTTGGCCAGACCAGGGGGCTACACCTTC
cdr3_aa: CASSLARPGGYTF
clone_size: -
d_call: -
v_call: TRBV7-9
j_call: TRBJ1-2

cdr3_nt: TGTGCCAGCATAGGTCAGGGATTTAACTATGGCTACACCTTC
cdr3_aa: CASIGQGFNYGYTF
clone_size: -
d_call: -
v_call: TRBV6-5
j_call: TRBJ1-2

cdr3_nt: TGTGCCAGCAGTTATTGGGGACAGAACACTGAAGCTTTCTTT
cdr3_aa: CASSYWGQNTEAFF
clone_size: -
d_call: -
v_call: TRBV27
j_call: TRBJ1-1

cdr3_nt: TGTGCCAGCAGCAATAACCCAACTAATGAAAAACTGTTTTTT
cdr3_aa: CASSNNPTNEKLFF
clone_size: -
d_call: -
v_call: TRBV27
j_call: TRBJ1-4

cdr3_nt: TGTGCCAGCAGTTACTCTGGGGGGAGCTCCTACGAGCAGTACTTC
cdr3_aa: CASSYSGGSSYEQYF
clone_size: once
d_call: -
v_call: TRBV6-6
j_call: TRBJ2-7

cdr3_nt: TGCAGCGCCCCCCTAGGCACCGGGGAGCTGTTTTTT
cdr3_aa: CSAPLGTGELFF
clone_size: -
d_call: -
v_call: TRBV29-1
j_call: TRBJ2-2

cdr3_nt: TGCGCCAGCAGTGGGCAGTCGGCCCAAGCTTTCTTT
cdr3_aa: CASSGQSAQAFF
clone_size: -
d_call: -
v_call: TRBV10-1
j_call: TRBJ1-1

cdr3_nt: TGTGCCAGCAGCCCAAGGGAGGGAGCGGGTGAGCAGTTCTTC
cdr3_aa: CASSPREGAGEQFF
clone_size: -
d_call: TRBD2
v_call: TRBV7-2
j_call: TRBJ2-1

cdr3_nt: TGCGCCAGCAGCTTGGATACGGGGGGGCGAGAGACCCAGTACTTC
cdr3_aa: CASSLDTGGRETQYF
clone_size: -
d_call: TRBD2
v_call: TRBV5-1
j_call: TRBJ2-5

cdr3_nt: TGCGCCAGCAGCCTAGGACAAGCTGGAAACACCATATATTTT
cdr3_aa: CASSLGQAGNTIYF
clone_size: -
d_call: -
v_call: TRBV5-1
j_call: TRBJ1-3

cdr3_nt: TGTGCCATCAGTGACCCTCCCGACGAGCAGTACTTC
cdr3_aa: CAISDPPDEQYF
clone_size: -
d_call: -
v_call: TRBV10-3
j_call: TRBJ2-7

cdr3_nt: TGTGCCAGCAGATGGACAGGGGGCTACACCTTC
cdr3_aa: CASRWTGGYTF
clone_size: -
d_call: TRBD1
v_call: TRBV6-5
j_call: TRBJ1-2

cdr3_nt: TGTGCCAGCTCCTTAGGAAGGACAGGGCTCACTGAAGCTTTCTTT
cdr3_aa: CASSLGRTGLTEAFF
clone_size: -
d_call: TRBD1
v_call: TRBV18
j_call: TRBJ1-1

cdr3_nt: TGTGCCAGCAGTTACTTGGCCGGGGAGCTGTTTTTT
cdr3_aa: CASSYLAGELFF
clone_size: -
d_call: -
v_call: TRBV6-5
j_call: TRBJ2-2

cdr3_nt: TGTGCCAGCAGCCAAAAAGAGGCAGACCTCTATGGCTACACCTTC
cdr3_aa: CASSQKEADLYGYTF
clone_size: -
d_call: -
v_call: TRBV4-2
j_call: TRBJ1-2

cdr3_nt: TGTGCCAGCAGTTTTTCCCACAGCGCCCTTCAAGAGACCCAGTACTTC
cdr3_aa: CASSFSHSALQETQYF
clone_size: -
d_call: -
v_call: TRBV9
j_call: TRBJ2-5

cdr3_nt: TGTGCCAGCAAAGGTCAGGGGGGCACCACTGAAGCTTTCTTT
cdr3_aa: CASKGQGGTTEAFF
clone_size: -
d_call: TRBD1
v_call: TRBV25-1
j_call: TRBJ1-1

cdr3_nt: TGTGCCAGCAGCTTGGGGACGCGCTACAATGAGCAGTTCTTC
cdr3_aa: CASSLGTRYNEQFF
clone_size: -
d_call: -
v_call: TRBV5-6
j_call: TRBJ2-1

cdr3_nt: TGTGCCAGCAGCCGGGACTCCTTCGGCAATGAGCAGTTCTTC
cdr3_aa: CASSRDSFGNEQFF
clone_size: -
d_call: -
v_call: TRBV9
j_call: TRBJ2-1

cdr3_nt: TGTGCCAGCTCATTCGGGACAGGGGCTTACGAGCAGTACTTC
cdr3_aa: CASSFGTGAYEQYF
clone_size: -
d_call: TRBD1
v_call: TRBV18
j_call: TRBJ2-7